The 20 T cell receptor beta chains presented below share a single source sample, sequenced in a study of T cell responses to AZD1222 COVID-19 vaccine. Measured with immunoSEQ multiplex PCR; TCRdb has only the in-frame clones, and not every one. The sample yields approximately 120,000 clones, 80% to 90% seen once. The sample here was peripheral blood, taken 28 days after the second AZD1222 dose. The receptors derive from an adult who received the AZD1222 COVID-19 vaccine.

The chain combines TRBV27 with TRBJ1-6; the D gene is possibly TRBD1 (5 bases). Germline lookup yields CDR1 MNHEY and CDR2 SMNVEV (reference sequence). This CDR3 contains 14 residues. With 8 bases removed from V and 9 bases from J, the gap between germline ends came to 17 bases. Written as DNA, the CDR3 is TGTGCCAGCTGCAGGGAGGCGGGGATTTCACCCCTCCACTTT. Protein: CASCREAGISPLHF.

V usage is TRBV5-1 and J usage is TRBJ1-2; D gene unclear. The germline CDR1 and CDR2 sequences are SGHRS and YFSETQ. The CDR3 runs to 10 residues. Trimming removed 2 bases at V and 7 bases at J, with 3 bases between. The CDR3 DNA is TGCGCCAGCAGCTTCCGTGGCTACACCTTC. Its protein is CASSFRGYTF.

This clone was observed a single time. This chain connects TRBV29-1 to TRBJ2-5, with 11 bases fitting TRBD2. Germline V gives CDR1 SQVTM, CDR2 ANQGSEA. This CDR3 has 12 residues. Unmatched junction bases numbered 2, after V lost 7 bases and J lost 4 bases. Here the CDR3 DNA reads TGCAGCGCTGGGACTAGCGGAGAGACCCAGTACTTC. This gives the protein CSAGTSGETQYF.

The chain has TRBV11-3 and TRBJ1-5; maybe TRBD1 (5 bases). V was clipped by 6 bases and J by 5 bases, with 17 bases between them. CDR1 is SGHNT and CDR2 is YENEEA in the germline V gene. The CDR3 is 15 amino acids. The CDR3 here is CASSPPEGRDQPQHF. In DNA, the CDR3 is TGTGCCAGCAGTCCACCGGAGGGCAGGGATCAGCCCCAGCATTTT.

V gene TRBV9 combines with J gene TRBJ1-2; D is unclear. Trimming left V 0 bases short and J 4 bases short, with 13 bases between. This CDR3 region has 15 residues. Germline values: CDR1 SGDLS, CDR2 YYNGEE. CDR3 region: CASSVDSSWTYGYTF. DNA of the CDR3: TGTGCCAGCAGCGTAGATAGCAGTTGGACCTATGGCTACACCTTC.

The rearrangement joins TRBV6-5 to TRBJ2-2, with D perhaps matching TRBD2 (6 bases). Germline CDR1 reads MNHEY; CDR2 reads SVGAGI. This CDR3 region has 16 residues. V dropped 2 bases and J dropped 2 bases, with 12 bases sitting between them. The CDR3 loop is CASSYPHGGNTGELFF. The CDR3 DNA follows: TGTGCCAGCAGTTACCCTCACGGGGGAAACACCGGGGAGCTGTTTTTT.

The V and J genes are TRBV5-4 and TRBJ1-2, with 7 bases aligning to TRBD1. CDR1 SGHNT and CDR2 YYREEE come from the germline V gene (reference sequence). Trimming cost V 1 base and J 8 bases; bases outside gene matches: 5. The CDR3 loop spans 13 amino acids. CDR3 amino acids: CASSLKGAWGYTF. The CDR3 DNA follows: TGTGCCAGCAGCTTGAAGGGGGCGTGGGGCTACACCTTC.

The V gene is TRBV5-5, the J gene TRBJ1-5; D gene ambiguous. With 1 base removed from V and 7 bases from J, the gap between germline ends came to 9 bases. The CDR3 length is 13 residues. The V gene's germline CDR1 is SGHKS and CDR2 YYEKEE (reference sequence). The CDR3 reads CASSLFTDQPQHF. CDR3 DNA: TGTGCCAGCAGCTTGTTTACAGACCAGCCCCAGCATTTT. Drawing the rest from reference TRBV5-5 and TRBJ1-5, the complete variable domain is DAGVTQSPTHLIKTRGQQVTLRCSPISGHKSVSWYQQVLGQGPQFIFQYYEKEERGRGNFPDRFSARQFPNYSSELNVNALLLGDSALYLCASSLFTDQPQHFGDGTRLSIL.

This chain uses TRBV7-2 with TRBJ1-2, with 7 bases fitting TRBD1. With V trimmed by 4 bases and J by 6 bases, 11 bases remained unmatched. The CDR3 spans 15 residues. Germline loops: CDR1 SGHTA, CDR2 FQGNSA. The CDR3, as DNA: TGTGCCAGCAGCTCGCCCCGACAGGGAGGGGATGGCTACACCTTC. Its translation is CASSSPRQGGDGYTF.

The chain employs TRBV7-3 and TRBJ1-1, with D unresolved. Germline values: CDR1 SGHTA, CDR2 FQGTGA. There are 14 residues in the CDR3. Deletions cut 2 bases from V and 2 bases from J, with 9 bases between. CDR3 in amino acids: CASSLSGENTEAFF. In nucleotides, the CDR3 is TGTGCCAGCAGCTTATCCGGGGAAAACACTGAAGCTTTCTTT.

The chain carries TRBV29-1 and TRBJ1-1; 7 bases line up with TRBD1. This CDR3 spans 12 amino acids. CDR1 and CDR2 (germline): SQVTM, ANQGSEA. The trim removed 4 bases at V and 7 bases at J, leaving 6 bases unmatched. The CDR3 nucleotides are TGCAGCGTTGGGGGGGACAGTCTTGAAGCTTTCTTT. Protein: CSVGGDSLEAFF.

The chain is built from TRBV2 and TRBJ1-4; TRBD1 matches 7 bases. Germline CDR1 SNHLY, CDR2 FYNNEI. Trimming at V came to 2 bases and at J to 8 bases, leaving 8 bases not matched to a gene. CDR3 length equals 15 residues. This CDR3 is CASSESVRTGEKLFF. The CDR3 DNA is TGTGCCAGCAGTGAATCTGTCCGGACAGGAGAAAAACTGTTTTTT.

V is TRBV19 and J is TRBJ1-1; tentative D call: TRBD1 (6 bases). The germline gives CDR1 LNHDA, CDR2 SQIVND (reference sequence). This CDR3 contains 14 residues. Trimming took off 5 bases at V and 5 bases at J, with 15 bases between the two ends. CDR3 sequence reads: CASSAQGLWTEAFF. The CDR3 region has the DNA TGTGCCAGTAGTGCTCAGGGGTTGTGGACTGAAGCTTTCTTT.

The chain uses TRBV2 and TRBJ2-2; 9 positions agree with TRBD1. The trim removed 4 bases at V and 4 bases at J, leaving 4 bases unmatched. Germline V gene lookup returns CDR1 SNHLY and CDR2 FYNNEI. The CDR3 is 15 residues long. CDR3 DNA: TGTGCCAGCAGTGCACAGGGGGCGAGCACCGGGGAGCTGTTTTTT. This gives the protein CASSAQGASTGELFF.

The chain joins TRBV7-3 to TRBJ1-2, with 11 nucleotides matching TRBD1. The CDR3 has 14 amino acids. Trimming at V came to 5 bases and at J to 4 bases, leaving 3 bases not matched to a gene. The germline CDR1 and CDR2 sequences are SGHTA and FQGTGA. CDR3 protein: CASSPGTGGYGYTF. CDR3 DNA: TGTGCCAGCAGCCCCGGGACAGGGGGCTATGGCTACACCTTC.

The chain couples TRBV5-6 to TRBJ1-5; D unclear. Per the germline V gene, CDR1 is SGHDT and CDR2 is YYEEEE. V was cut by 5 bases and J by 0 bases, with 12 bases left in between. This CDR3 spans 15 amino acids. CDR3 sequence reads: CASREATGSNQPQHF. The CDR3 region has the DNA TGTGCCAGCAGGGAGGCGACGGGTAGCAATCAGCCCCAGCATTTT.

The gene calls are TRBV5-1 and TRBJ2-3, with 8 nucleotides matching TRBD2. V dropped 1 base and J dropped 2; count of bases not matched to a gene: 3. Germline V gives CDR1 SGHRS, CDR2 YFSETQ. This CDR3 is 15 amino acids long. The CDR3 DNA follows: TGCGCCAGCAGCTTGCACGGGGGGGCCACAGATACGCAGTATTTT. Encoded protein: CASSLHGGATDTQYF.

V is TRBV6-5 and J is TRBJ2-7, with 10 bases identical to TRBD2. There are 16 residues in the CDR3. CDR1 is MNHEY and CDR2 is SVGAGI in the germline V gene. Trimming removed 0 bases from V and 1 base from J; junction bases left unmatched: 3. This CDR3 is CASSYSTSGASYEQYF. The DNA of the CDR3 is TGTGCCAGCAGTTACTCTACTAGCGGGGCTTCCTACGAGCAGTACTTC.

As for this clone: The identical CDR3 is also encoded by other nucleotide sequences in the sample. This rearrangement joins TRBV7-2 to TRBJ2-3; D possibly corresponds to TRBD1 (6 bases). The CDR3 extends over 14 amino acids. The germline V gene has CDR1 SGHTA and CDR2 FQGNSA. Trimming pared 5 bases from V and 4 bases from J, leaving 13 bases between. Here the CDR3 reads CASSPGASSDTQYF. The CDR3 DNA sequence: TGTGCCAGCAGCCCAGGGGCTTCATCAGATACGCAGTATTTT.

This CDR3 reads CASSQDSNIWSSGNTIYF. Written as DNA, the CDR3 is TGTGCCAGCAGCCAAGATAGCAACATTTGGAGCTCTGGAAACACCATATATTTT. The chain links TRBV3-1 (or the pseudogene TRBV3-2) to TRBJ1-3; D gene unclear. This CDR3 comprises 18 residues. Trimming removed 0 bases at V and 0 bases at J, with 15 bases between. Germline-derived CDR1 and CDR2 are LGHDT and YNNKEL (reference sequence).